Included here is one T cell receptor (beta chain) sequence, with context. These data belong to a study of T cell changes during pregnancy in multiple sclerosis. Method: immunoSEQ multiplex PCR; TCRdb's copy keeps in-frame clones and lacks some. This table has 29,000 or so clones, 80% to 90% appearing once. The source is a female donor with multiple sclerosis, enrolled in a pregnancy study. This specimen was CD8+ T cells from peripheral blood mononuclear cells, taken in the second trimester of pregnancy.

CDR3: CASSLSPGWENEQFF. The CDR3 DNA sequence: TGTGCCAGCAGCTTAAGCCCGGGTTGGGAGAATGAGCAGTTCTTC. The gene calls are TRBV7-3 and TRBJ2-1, with TRBD2 as a possible D gene (5 bases). CDR3 size: 15 residues. Deletions cut 1 base from V and 7 bases from J, with 14 bases between. From germline, CDR1 is SGHTA and CDR2 FQGTGA.